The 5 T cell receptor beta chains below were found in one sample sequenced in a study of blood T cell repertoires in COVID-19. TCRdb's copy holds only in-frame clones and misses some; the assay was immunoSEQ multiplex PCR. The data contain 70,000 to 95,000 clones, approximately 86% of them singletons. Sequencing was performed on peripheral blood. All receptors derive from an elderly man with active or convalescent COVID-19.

The DNA of the CDR3 is TGTGCCAGCTCACCTTTGTCAGGGTCTAGCTCCTACGAGCAGTACGTC. Translating it yields CASSPLSGSSSYEQYV. The chain recombines TRBV18 with TRBJ2-7; weak D call: TRBD1 (5 bases). Looked up from germline, CDR1 is KGHSH and CDR2 is LQKENI. Between the trimmed V and J ends, which lost 3 bases and 0 bases, there was a span of 15 bases. CDR3 size: 16 residues.

In nucleotides, the CDR3 is TGTGCCAGCAGTTCTCTCTCCGGGACAGGGGGTATAGATACGCAGTATTTT. It is translated as CASSSLSGTGGIDTQYF. V is TRBV27 and J is TRBJ2-3, with 11 bases fitting TRBD1. The CDR3 loop spans 17 amino acids. Germline lookup yields CDR1 MNHEY and CDR2 SMNVEV (reference sequence). The J segment lost 5 bases and the V segment lost 4 bases, leaving 11 bases of the junction unmatched.

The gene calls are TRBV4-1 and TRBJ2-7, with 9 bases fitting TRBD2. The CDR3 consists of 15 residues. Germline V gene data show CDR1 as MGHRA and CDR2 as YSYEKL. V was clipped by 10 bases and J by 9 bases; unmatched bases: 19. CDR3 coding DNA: TGCGCCAACCCCCCCCGGAGCGGGAGGCCCGCGGGGCAGTACGTC. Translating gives CANPPRSGRPAGQYV.

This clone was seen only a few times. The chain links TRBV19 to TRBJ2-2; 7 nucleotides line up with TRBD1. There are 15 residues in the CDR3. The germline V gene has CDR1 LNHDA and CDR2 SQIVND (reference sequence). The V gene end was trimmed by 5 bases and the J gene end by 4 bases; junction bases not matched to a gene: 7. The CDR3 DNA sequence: TGTGCCAGTAGTTGGTGGCAGGGGGTCACCGGGGAGCTGTTTTTT. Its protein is CASSWWQGVTGELFF.

The CDR3 spells CASSEDREDNYGYTF. The CDR3 region has the DNA TGTGCCAGCAGCGAAGACAGGGAGGATAACTATGGCTACACCTTC. The J gene is TRBJ1-2, the V gene TRBV5-6; 7 bases line up with TRBD1. J gave up 1 base and V 4 bases, and 7 bases lay outside the gene matches. The CDR3 consists of 15 residues. Germline CDR1 and CDR2: SGHDT and YYEEEE.